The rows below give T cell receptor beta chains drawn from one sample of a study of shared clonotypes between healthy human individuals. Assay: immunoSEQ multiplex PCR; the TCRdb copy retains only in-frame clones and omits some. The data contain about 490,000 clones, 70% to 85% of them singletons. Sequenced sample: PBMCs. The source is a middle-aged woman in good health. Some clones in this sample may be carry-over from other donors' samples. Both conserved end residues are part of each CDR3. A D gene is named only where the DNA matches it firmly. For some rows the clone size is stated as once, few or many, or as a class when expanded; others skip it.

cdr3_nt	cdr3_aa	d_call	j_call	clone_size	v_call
TGTGCCAGCAGCTTTGTGAGGGGAGCGCCAGGGGGGACCGGGGAGCTGTTTTTT	CASSFVRGAPGGTGELFF	.	TRBJ2-2	.	TRBV7-6
TGTGCCAGCAGCCCCCACCAAGGGGGGGTGGATACGCAGTATTTT	CASSPHQGGVDTQYF	.	TRBJ2-3	many	TRBV7-2
TGTGCCAGCAGCTTTTCACCGGGGCGGCGGCAAGAGACCCAGTACTTC	CASSFSPGRRQETQYF	.	TRBJ2-5	.	TRBV5-5
TGTGCCACCAGCAGAGATGACAGCTCCTACGAGCAGTACTTC	CATSRDDSSYEQYF	.	TRBJ2-7	.	TRBV15
TGTGCCAGCAGAAGACAGGGGTCGACAGATACGCAGTATTTT	CASRRQGSTDTQYF	TRBD1	TRBJ2-3	.	TRBV2
TGTGCCAGCAGCTTACAGGTTTCTGGAAACACCATATATTTT	CASSLQVSGNTIYF	.	TRBJ1-3	.	TRBV13
TGTGCCAGCAGTGCCACAGGGTACGAGCAGTACTTC	CASSATGYEQYF	.	TRBJ2-7	.	TRBV25-1
TGTGCCAGCAGCTTAGTGTGGAACACTGAAGCTTTCTTT	CASSLVWNTEAFF	.	TRBJ1-1	.	TRBV7-2
TGTGCCAGCAGCGGACTCACAGATACGCAGTATTTT	CASSGLTDTQYF	.	TRBJ2-3	.	TRBV5-5
TGTGCCAGCAGTCCAGCTAACTATGGCTACACCTTC	CASSPANYGYTF	.	TRBJ1-2	once	TRBV6-6
TGCGCCAGCACCCTCCGGGGTGACACTGAAGCTTTCTTT	CASTLRGDTEAFF	.	TRBJ1-1	.	TRBV10-2
TGCAGCGTTGGACGGTACTCCTACAATGAGCAGTTCTTC	CSVGRYSYNEQFF	.	TRBJ2-1	.	TRBV29-1
TGCGCCAGCAGTCGTACAGGGCCCTCCCAAGAGACCCAGTACTTC	CASSRTGPSQETQYF	.	TRBJ2-5	.	TRBV5-1
TGTGCCATCAGTGTAACGGGACAGACTAAAACTGAAGCTTTCTTT	CAISVTGQTKTEAFF	TRBD1	TRBJ1-1	.	TRBV10-3
TGTGCCATCCTCAAGGGGTCTGGGGCCAACGTCCTGACTTTC	CAILKGSGANVLTF	.	TRBJ2-6	.	TRBV28
TGTGCCAGCAGCTCGTACTTGGACAGAGCGCGGTATGGCTACACCTTC	CASSSYLDRARYGYTF	.	TRBJ1-2	.	TRBV5-4
TGTGCCAGCAGGGGCAGGCCCTTCTCTGGAAACACCATATATTTT	CASRGRPFSGNTIYF	.	TRBJ1-3	.	TRBV7-9
TGCGCCAGCATCCGGACAGGGGGCATGAACACTGAAGCTTTCTTT	CASIRTGGMNTEAFF	TRBD1	TRBJ1-1	.	TRBV5-1
TGTGCCAGCAGCAAAGGGTCGTCGGGCGGCACTGAAGCTTTCTTT	CASSKGSSGGTEAFF	.	TRBJ1-1	.	TRBV21-1
TGTGCCAGCAGCGCCAGGGTTCCCTACGAGCAGTACTTC	CASSARVPYEQYF	.	TRBJ2-7	.	TRBV11-2
TGTGCCAGCTCACCCACAGGGGGCTCCCCTAGGTACGAGCAGTACTTC	CASSPTGGSPRYEQYF	TRBD1	TRBJ2-7	.	TRBV18
TGTGCCAGCAGCTTAACTAGGCCGGGACTAGCGGGAGGTGGGACAGATACGCAGTATTTT	CASSLTRPGLAGGGTDTQYF	TRBD2	TRBJ2-3	.	TRBV7-3
TGTGCCAGCAGCTTAGTTTTCACGCCCCAAGAGACCCAGTACTTC	CASSLVFTPQETQYF	.	TRBJ2-5	.	TRBV7-2
TGTGCCAGCAGTAGTGTTGCGGGAGCGGAAAATGAGCAGTTCTTC	CASSSVAGAENEQFF	TRBD2	TRBJ2-1	few	TRBV7-6
TGCGCCAGCAGCCCTAAGACTAGCGGGAGCGACGAGCAGTACTTC	CASSPKTSGSDEQYF	TRBD2	TRBJ2-7	.	TRBV5-1
TGCGCCAGCAGCCCTAAATCGGGCCCGCCCGGCGAGACCCAGTACTTC	CASSPKSGPPGETQYF	.	TRBJ2-5	.	TRBV4-1
TGTGCCAGCTCACTCGGGACAGGGAGGTTGGGATACGAGCAGTACTTC	CASSLGTGRLGYEQYF	TRBD1	TRBJ2-7	.	TRBV18
TGTGCCAGCAGCCTCATGGCAGGGGATGAGCAGTTCTTC	CASSLMAGDEQFF	.	TRBJ2-1	.	TRBV7-7
TGTGCCAGCAGCTGGAGGTTGGGACAGGGTTCGGGGGATGAGCAGTTCTTC	CASSWRLGQGSGDEQFF	TRBD1	TRBJ2-1	.	TRBV7-8
TGTGCCAGCAGTTCCGCAGGGCGGAATGGCTACACCTTC	CASSSAGRNGYTF	.	TRBJ1-2	once	TRBV6-5
TGTGCCAGTAGTATGTGGGTTGGGCAAGAGAAGGCTTTCTTT	CASSMWVGQEKAFF	.	TRBJ1-1	.	TRBV19
TGTGCCAGCAGCTTAGACATTGGGACAGGGTATGGCTACACCTTC	CASSLDIGTGYGYTF	TRBD1	TRBJ1-2	once	TRBV7-2
TGTGCCAGCAGCCGTACTAGCGGGTCACTATTAGATACGCAGTATTTT	CASSRTSGSLLDTQYF	TRBD2	TRBJ2-3	.	TRBV7-9
TGTGCCAGCTCACTAAGTGGGCAGGGGGCGACTGGAAACACCATATATTTT	CASSLSGQGATGNTIYF	TRBD1	TRBJ1-3	.	TRBV18
TGTGCCAGCAGTTCCCCGGGACAGAAAAACTCTGGGGCCAACGTCCTGACTTTC	CASSSPGQKNSGANVLTF	TRBD1	TRBJ2-6	once	TRBV28
TGTGCCAGCAGTTCCAACAGGGCTTTCCTCCACTTT	CASSSNRAFLHF	.	TRBJ1-6	.	TRBV6-5
TGTGCCAGCAGCTTATCTCCGGGACAGGGGGGTGAAAAACTGTTTTTT	CASSLSPGQGGEKLFF	TRBD1	TRBJ1-4	.	TRBV7-2
TGTGCCAGCAGCTTAGACAGGGAGAACACTGAAGCTTTCTTT	CASSLDRENTEAFF	.	TRBJ1-1	once	TRBV7-9
TGCGCCAGCAGCTTGGATGCAGGGGGCGGCGATACGCAGTATTTT	CASSLDAGGGDTQYF	TRBD1	TRBJ2-3	.	TRBV5-1
TGTGCCAGCAGCTTAGGACAGGTAGAGGTCTATGGCTACACCTTC	CASSLGQVEVYGYTF	.	TRBJ1-2	.	TRBV7-9
TGTGCCAGTAGGGACAGGGGGCCGGGGGAGCTGTTTTTT	CASRDRGPGELFF	TRBD1	TRBJ2-2	once	TRBV19
TGTGCCAGCAGTTTTAGCGGGAGGGCCGGTTTCGGCGAGCAGTACTTC	CASSFSGRAGFGEQYF	TRBD2	TRBJ2-7	once	TRBV28
TGCAGCGTGAGGGGCGCCGGCACTGAAGCTTTCTTT	CSVRGAGTEAFF	.	TRBJ1-1	.	TRBV29-1
TGTGCCAGCAGCAGTTGGACTAGCGGCTACGAGCAGTACTTC	CASSSWTSGYEQYF	TRBD2	TRBJ2-7	.	TRBV7-9
TGTGCCAGCTCCCCTAGGTCTGGGGCCAACGTCCTGACTTTC	CASSPRSGANVLTF	.	TRBJ2-6	.	TRBV11-2